Presented here are 4 T cell receptor beta chains from one specimen sequenced in a study of T-cell reconstitution after alpha-beta-depleted transplantation in children. Unique molecular identifiers were incorporated during preparation of the TCRbeta library. TCRdb re-called the PCR reads through MiXCR, storing one row per CDR3 protein. Of hundreds of thousands of distinct CDR3 sequences listed, about 10% are singletons. The specimen was PBMCs from the stem cell graft donor, collected from the stem cell graft. These TCRs come from a human donor who donated a stem cell graft to a child with acute myeloid leukemia.

This clonotype was counted a few times. The CDR3 reads CASSVDEGPYEQYF. The CDR3 nucleotides read TGTGCCAGCAGCGTAGATGAGGGGCCCTACGAGCAGTACTTC. The V gene is TRBV9, the J gene TRBJ2-7; D could derive from TRBD1 or TRBD2 (5 bases each). This CDR3 has 14 residues. Germline assignment: CDR1 SGDLS and CDR2 YYNGEE. Trimming took 0 bases from V and 2 from J, leaving 9 bases between them.

This clonotype was counted only a few times. The chain joins TRBV12-3 or TRBV12-4 to TRBJ2-2; D is uncertain. Deletions cut 2 bases from V and 7 bases from J, with 8 bases between. CDR3 size: 13 residues. The DNA for the CDR3 is TGTGCCAGCAGTTTATGGCGGTTCGGGGAGCTGTTTTTT. Its protein product is CASSLWRFGELFF.

This clonotype was counted many times. V usage is TRBV7-2 and J usage is TRBJ2-1; D gene unclear. V lost 0 bases and J 5 bases, leaving 20 bases between the germline ends. Germline assignment: CDR1 SGHTA and CDR2 FQGNSA. The CDR3 has 18 residues. The CDR3 sequence: CASSLATQPWAPHNEQFF. In nucleotides, the CDR3 is TGTGCCAGCAGCTTAGCGACTCAGCCATGGGCGCCTCACAATGAGCAGTTCTTC.

This clonotype was seen only a few times. The chain couples TRBV25-1 to TRBJ1-1; D is possibly TRBD1 (6 bases). The germline CDR1 and CDR2 sequences are MGHDK and SYGVNS. The CDR3 is made up of 14 amino acids. The germline V and J ends were trimmed by 5 bases and 1 base, with 11 bases remaining between them. The CDR3 DNA reads as TGTGCCAGCAGTAAAGGGGGAAGGAACACTGAAGCTTTCTTT. It is translated as CASSKGGRNTEAFF.